A selection of T cell receptor beta chains follows, all from one sample in a study of low-dose radiotherapy and immunotherapy resistance in tumors. TCRdb itself ran the reads through MiXCR, one entry per CDR3 protein. The table has about 64,000 distinct CDR3 sequences, 26% seen once; the top ten hold 5.5% to 8%. Material: PBMCs, obtained before treatment. The receptors here all came from a male donor with rectosigmoid adenocarcinoma. Each CDR3 is given with its conserved first and last residue. D genes are given only for firm matches. Clone sizes are given selectively: once, few, many, or a class where the clone is expanded.

d_gene: TRBD2
v_gene: TRBV13
j_gene: TRBJ2-2
abundance: many
CDR3nt: TGTGCCAGCAGCTACGGGACTAGCGGGAGGAAGTGGAACACCGGGGAGCTGTTTTTT
CDR3aa: CASSYGTSGRKWNTGELFF

d_gene: .
v_gene: TRBV6-5
j_gene: TRBJ2-5
abundance: many
CDR3nt: TGTGCCAGCAGTCCCCGGTCAGGCAAGGAGACCCAGTACTTC
CDR3aa: CASSPRSGKETQYF

d_gene: .
v_gene: TRBV12-3/TRBV12-4
j_gene: TRBJ2-1
abundance: .
CDR3nt: TGTGCCAGCAGTTTGGGGGGAAACTCGTACAATGAGCAGTTCTTC
CDR3aa: CASSLGGNSYNEQFF

d_gene: .
v_gene: TRBV5-4
j_gene: TRBJ1-2
abundance: .
CDR3nt: TGTGCCAGCAGCTTGGCCTCTAAAAGGGGGGCGCATGGCTACACCTTC
CDR3aa: CASSLASKRGAHGYTF

d_gene: .
v_gene: TRBV10-3
j_gene: TRBJ2-4
abundance: .
CDR3nt: TGTGCCATCAGTGAGGGTGGTCGAGCCAAAAACATTCAGTACTTC
CDR3aa: CAISEGGRAKNIQYF

d_gene: TRBD1
v_gene: TRBV14
j_gene: TRBJ1-4
abundance: .
CDR3nt: TGTGCCAGCAGCCCCGGGACAGGGAACGAAAAACTGTTTTTT
CDR3aa: CASSPGTGNEKLFF

d_gene: .
v_gene: TRBV5-1
j_gene: TRBJ1-6
abundance: many
CDR3nt: TGTGCCAGCAGCTTCGGGGTTGGGAATTCACCCCTCCACTTT
CDR3aa: CASSFGVGNSPLHF

d_gene: .
v_gene: TRBV28
j_gene: TRBJ1-2
abundance: .
CDR3nt: TGTGCCAGCAGTACCTTTACAAGCAACTATGGCTACACCTTC
CDR3aa: CASSTFTSNYGYTF

d_gene: .
v_gene: TRBV6-6
j_gene: TRBJ2-4
abundance: many
CDR3nt: TGTGCCAGCAAAGGAGGGGTCGAAAACATTCAGTACTTC
CDR3aa: CASKGGVENIQYF

d_gene: TRBD1
v_gene: TRBV29-1
j_gene: TRBJ2-1
abundance: many
CDR3nt: TGCAGCGCCGAGGGGACAGGGGGTTACTACAATGAGCAGTTCTTC
CDR3aa: CSAEGTGGYYNEQFF

d_gene: TRBD2
v_gene: TRBV4-1
j_gene: TRBJ2-3
abundance: many
CDR3nt: TGCGCCAGCAGCGCCTGGGGACTAGCGGGGGATACGCAGTATTTT
CDR3aa: CASSAWGLAGDTQYF

d_gene: .
v_gene: TRBV28
j_gene: TRBJ2-1
abundance: many
CDR3nt: TGTGCCAGCAGTCAACTCGGGGGCGCCGGCTACAATGAGCAGTTCTTC
CDR3aa: CASSQLGGAGYNEQFF

d_gene: .
v_gene: TRBV4-3
j_gene: TRBJ1-1
abundance: many
CDR3nt: TGCGCCAGCAGCCAAGGGTCAGATATTGGGTCAGCTTTCTTT
CDR3aa: CASSQGSDIGSAFF

d_gene: TRBD1
v_gene: TRBV20-1
j_gene: TRBJ1-5
abundance: many
CDR3nt: TGCAGTGCTAGTAGGGGGCAGGGGGCATTCCAGCCCCAGCATTTT
CDR3aa: CSASRGQGAFQPQHF

d_gene: .
v_gene: TRBV11-2
j_gene: TRBJ2-3
abundance: many
CDR3nt: TGTGCCAGCAGCTCGCTGGGGGGCGATACGCAGTATTTT
CDR3aa: CASSSLGGDTQYF

d_gene: .
v_gene: TRBV7-9
j_gene: TRBJ1-6
abundance: many
CDR3nt: TGTGCCAGCAGCTCCGGGGGCCTCTATAATTCACCCCTCCACTTT
CDR3aa: CASSSGGLYNSPLHF

d_gene: TRBD1
v_gene: TRBV30
j_gene: TRBJ1-4
abundance: few
CDR3nt: TGTGCCTGGAGTGTACCGGGACAGGGGGCTGAAAAACTGTTTTTT
CDR3aa: CAWSVPGQGAEKLFF

d_gene: TRBD2
v_gene: TRBV5-6
j_gene: TRBJ2-7
abundance: many
CDR3nt: TGTGCCAGCAGCGTACGGGAGGAAACCTACGAGCAGTACTTC
CDR3aa: CASSVREETYEQYF

d_gene: TRBD2
v_gene: TRBV7-2
j_gene: TRBJ2-3
abundance: many
CDR3nt: TGTGCCAGCAGCCCGAACAGCGGGAGGGCCCTCGGCACAGATACGCAGTATTTT
CDR3aa: CASSPNSGRALGTDTQYF

d_gene: .
v_gene: TRBV29-1
j_gene: TRBJ2-3
abundance: many
CDR3nt: TGCAGCGTTGAAACCCCCGCCCGGGCAGATACGCAGTATTTT
CDR3aa: CSVETPARADTQYF

d_gene: .
v_gene: TRBV5-6
j_gene: TRBJ2-7
abundance: many
CDR3nt: TGTGCCAGCAGCTTGCCCGGGGGGCGCCCCGAGCAGTACTTC
CDR3aa: CASSLPGGRPEQYF

d_gene: TRBD2
v_gene: TRBV5-1
j_gene: TRBJ2-5
abundance: .
CDR3nt: TGCGCCAGCAGCTCTTATAGCGGGATCCGAGAGACCCAGTACTTC
CDR3aa: CASSSYSGIRETQYF

d_gene: .
v_gene: TRBV24-1
j_gene: TRBJ2-3
abundance: many
CDR3nt: TGTGCCACCAGTCGAGCTGGAGAGACAGATACGCAGTATTTT
CDR3aa: CATSRAGETDTQYF

d_gene: .
v_gene: TRBV7-2
j_gene: TRBJ2-2
abundance: .
CDR3nt: TGTGCCAGCAGCCGAGTCACAGGGTCCGCCGGGGAGCTGTTTTTT
CDR3aa: CASSRVTGSAGELFF

d_gene: .
v_gene: TRBV30
j_gene: TRBJ1-6
abundance: many
CDR3nt: TGTGCCTGGGCACAGAGCCATTCACCCCTCCACTTT
CDR3aa: CAWAQSHSPLHF

d_gene: TRBD1
v_gene: TRBV28
j_gene: TRBJ1-1
abundance: many
CDR3nt: TGTGCCAGCACTTCAGGGGGGGTGAACACTGAAGCTTTCTTT
CDR3aa: CASTSGGVNTEAFF

d_gene: .
v_gene: TRBV28
j_gene: TRBJ2-2
abundance: many
CDR3nt: TGTGCCAGCAGTGCCGCACTAGGCCAGAACACCGGGGAGCTGTTTTTT
CDR3aa: CASSAALGQNTGELFF

d_gene: .
v_gene: TRBV4-2
j_gene: TRBJ2-4
abundance: many
CDR3nt: TGTGCCAGCAGCCAAGATTGGGCTAGCTTCAACATTCAGTACTTC
CDR3aa: CASSQDWASFNIQYF

d_gene: .
v_gene: TRBV28
j_gene: TRBJ1-1
abundance: many
CDR3nt: TGTGCCAGCAGTCTGCAGGGTTACGGCACTGAAGCTTTCTTT
CDR3aa: CASSLQGYGTEAFF

d_gene: TRBD2
v_gene: TRBV3-1
j_gene: TRBJ2-1
abundance: once
CDR3nt: TGTGCCAGCAGCCAAATAGCGGGGGTCTACAATGAGCAGTTCTTC
CDR3aa: CASSQIAGVYNEQFF

d_gene: .
v_gene: TRBV24-1
j_gene: TRBJ2-6
abundance: many
CDR3nt: TGTGCCACCAGGGGAGGTGGGGCCAACGTCCTGACTTTC
CDR3aa: CATRGGGANVLTF